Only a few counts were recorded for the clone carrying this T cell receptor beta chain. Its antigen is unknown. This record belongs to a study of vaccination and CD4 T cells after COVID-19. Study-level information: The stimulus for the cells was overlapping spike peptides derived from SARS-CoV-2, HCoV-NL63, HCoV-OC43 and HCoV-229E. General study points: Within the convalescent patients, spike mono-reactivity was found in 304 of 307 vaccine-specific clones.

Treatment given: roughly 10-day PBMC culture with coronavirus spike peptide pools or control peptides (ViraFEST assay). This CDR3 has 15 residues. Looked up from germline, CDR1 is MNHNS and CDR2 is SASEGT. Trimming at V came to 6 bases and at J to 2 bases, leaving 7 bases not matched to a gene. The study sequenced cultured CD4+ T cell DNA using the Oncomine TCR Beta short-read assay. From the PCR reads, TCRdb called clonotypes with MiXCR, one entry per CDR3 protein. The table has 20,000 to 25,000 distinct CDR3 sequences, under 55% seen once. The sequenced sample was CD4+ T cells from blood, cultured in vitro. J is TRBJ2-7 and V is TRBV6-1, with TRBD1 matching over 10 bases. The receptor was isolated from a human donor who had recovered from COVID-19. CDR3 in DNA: TGTGCCAGCAGGTCCGGGACAGGGGCAACCTACGAGCAGTACTTC. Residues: CASRSGTGATYEQYF.